This is a list of T cell receptor beta chains from one sample in a study of T-cell memory formation after mild COVID-19. TCRdb re-called the 5' RACE reads through MiXCR, storing one row per CDR3 protein. This sample has 550,000 to 600,000 distinct CDR3 sequences, with roughly 17% found just once. Material: PBMCs or a T cell subset sorted from them (not recorded which). The receptors stem from an adult woman who had mild COVID-19 (a few samples of this study predate the infection). Cell type and time point are not known. Both conserved end residues are part of each CDR3. The D gene is left open where the match is weak. The size of a clone is reported for some rows only, either as once, few or many, or as a class for expanded clones.

J gene,D gene,V gene,clone size,CDR3 protein,CDR3 DNA
TRBJ2-1,TRBD2,TRBV4-3,-,CASSPTVGLAGSYNEQFF,TGCGCCAGCAGCCCCACAGTTGGGCTAGCGGGCTCCTACAATGAGCAGTTCTTC
TRBJ2-5,TRBD2,TRBV4-1,-,CASSQGTRGQETQYF,TGCGCCAGCAGCCAAGGGACTAGAGGCCAAGAGACCCAGTACTTC
TRBJ2-7,-,TRBV20-1,-,CSARGRTEPYEQYF,TGCAGTGCCCGAGGTAGGACGGAACCCTACGAGCAGTACTTC
TRBJ2-2,-,TRBV5-1,few,CASSLTVDTADTGELFF,TGCGCCAGCAGCTTGACGGTAGACACCGCCGACACCGGGGAGCTGTTTTTT
TRBJ2-5,-,TRBV12-3/TRBV12-4,few,CASRPGTKETQYF,TGTGCCAGCAGACCCGGGACCAAAGAGACCCAGTACTTC
TRBJ1-1,-,TRBV7-3,few,CASSERGMNTEAFF,TGTGCCAGCAGCGAGAGAGGAATGAACACTGAAGCTTTCTTT
TRBJ2-7,TRBD1,TRBV14,many,CASSQDPRQGTYEQYF,TGTGCCAGCAGCCAAGATCCCCGACAGGGAACCTACGAGCAGTACTTC
TRBJ2-7,TRBD2,TRBV30,few,CAWSVKTGLAGENEQYF,TGTGCCTGGAGTGTAAAAACGGGACTAGCGGGAGAAAACGAGCAGTACTTC
TRBJ2-6,-,TRBV20-1,many,CSAQSRRGQLSGANVLTF,TGCAGTGCTCAGAGCCGTAGAGGACAGCTCTCTGGGGCCAACGTCCTGACTTTC
TRBJ2-1,-,TRBV6-5,-,CASSYPGYSGESNEQFF,TGTGCCAGCAGTTACCCCGGTTACTCGGGAGAATCCAATGAGCAGTTCTTC
TRBJ1-2,-,TRBV5-5,few,CASSLEVGRQANYGYTF,TGTGCCAGCAGCTTGGAGGTCGGGCGACAGGCTAACTATGGCTACACCTTC
TRBJ1-2,-,TRBV20-1,few,CSARDPVGLGYTF,TGCAGTGCTAGAGATCCCGTGGGATTGGGCTACACCTTC
TRBJ1-1,-,TRBV20-1,once,CSAESRGGGTEAFF,TGCAGTGCTGAATCAAGGGGTGGTGGCACTGAAGCTTTCTTT
TRBJ2-1,-,TRBV9,-,CASSPTIGLPEQFF,TGTGCCAGCAGCCCCACTATAGGGCTACCGGAGCAGTTCTTC
TRBJ2-3,-,TRBV25-1,few,CASSQNTQYF,TGTGCCAGCAGCCAGAATACGCAGTATTTT
TRBJ2-7,-,TRBV28,-,CASSLVSGTGHEQYF,TGTGCCAGCAGTTTGGTAAGCGGGACAGGTCACGAGCAGTACTTC
TRBJ2-1,-,TRBV5-1,-,CASRPSGNEQFF,TGCGCCAGCAGACCTTCCGGCAATGAGCAGTTCTTC
TRBJ2-1,-,TRBV4-3,-,CASSQAGQPTNEQFF,TGCGCCAGCAGCCAAGCAGGTCAGCCTACAAATGAGCAGTTCTTC
TRBJ1-2,-,TRBV4-1,few,CASSQGQGLDIGYTF,TGCGCCAGCAGCCAGGGGCAGGGGTTGGACATCGGCTACACCTTC
TRBJ2-3,TRBD2,TRBV4-2,-,CASSQTLTSGGDTQYF,TGTGCCAGCAGCCAGACTTTGACTAGCGGAGGAGATACGCAGTATTTT